This TCR beta chain appears in the sequencing data of a study of cytotoxic CD8 clonotypes in ibrutinib-treated CLL. Between the trimmed V and J ends, which lost 0 bases and 6 bases, there was a span of 13 bases. Germline assignment: CDR1 SGDLS and CDR2 YYNGEE. The CDR3 is 14 residues long. TCRdb's copy holds only in-frame clones and misses some; the assay was immunoSEQ multiplex PCR. The sample records 150,000 or so clones, under 90% being singletons. This sample comprised PBMCs, obtained after 24 months of ibrutinib treatment. This clonotype was obtained from a human donor with chronic lymphocytic leukemia. The V gene is TRBV9, the J gene TRBJ2-7; no clear D gene. In DNA, the CDR3 is TGTGCCAGCAGCGTAGATAGCAGAGGCCGCGAGCAGTACTTC. This codes for CASSVDSRGREQYF.